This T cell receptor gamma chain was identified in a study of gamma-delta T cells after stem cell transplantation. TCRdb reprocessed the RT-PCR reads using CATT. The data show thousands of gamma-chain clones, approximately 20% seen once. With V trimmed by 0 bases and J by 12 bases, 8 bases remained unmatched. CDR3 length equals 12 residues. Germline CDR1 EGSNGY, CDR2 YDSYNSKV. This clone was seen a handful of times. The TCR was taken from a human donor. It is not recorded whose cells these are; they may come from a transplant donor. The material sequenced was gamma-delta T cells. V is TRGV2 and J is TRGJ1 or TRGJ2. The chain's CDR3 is CATWDGPTMKLF. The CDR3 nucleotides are TGTGCCACCTGGGACGGGCCGACTATGAAACTCTTT.